Shown below are 20 T cell receptor beta chains from a single sample sequenced in a study of human T cells and chemical hapten exposure. One entry per CDR3 protein results from TCRdb running MiXCR on the RACE reads. The table includes roughly 110,000 distinct CDR3 sequences, 12% detected once. Time point specified: pre-sensitization, week 0. Specified treatment: therapeutic diphenylcyclopropenone sensitization with weekly scalp DPC. The sequencing used whole blood, collected in connection with sensitization to the hapten diphenylcyclopropenone (DPC). These receptors were obtained from a woman between 45 and 60 years old with alopecia areata. Some clones in this sample may be carry-over from other donors' samples.

The chain combines TRBV11-2 with TRBJ2-1; a possible D gene is TRBD2 (6 bases). The CDR3 has 15 amino acids. The V gene lost 1 base and the J gene lost 7 bases, with 14 bases spanning the gap. Germline CDR1 and CDR2: SGHAT and FQNNGV. As DNA, the CDR3 is TGTGCCAGCAGCTTAGTTCCGGGACTCTCGAATGAGCAGTTCTTC. It codes for CASSLVPGLSNEQFF.

Many counts were recorded for this clonotype. V gene TRBV6-5 combines with J gene TRBJ1-6; 9 bases fit TRBD1. The germline gives CDR1 MNHEY, CDR2 SVGAGI. Trimming removed 5 bases from V and 10 bases from J; junction bases left unmatched: 6. This CDR3 region has 14 residues. The CDR3 DNA reads TGTGCCAGCAGTCGTGGACAGGGGTGGTCACCCCTCCACTTT. Amino acids: CASSRGQGWSPLHF.

CDR3 sequence: CASSSAGTGLTYEQYF. In DNA, the CDR3 is TGTGCCAGCAGCTCCGCCGGGACAGGGCTGACCTACGAGCAGTACTTC. The genes are TRBV7-9 and TRBJ2-7; 9 nucleotides match TRBD1. This CDR3 region has 16 residues. The ends lost 4 bases at V and 2 bases at J; junction bases unmatched: 9. CDR1 and CDR2 (germline): SEHNR, FQNEAQ (reference sequence). Using reference TRBV7-9 and TRBJ2-7 for the parts outside the CDR3, the full variable domain is DTGVSQNPRHKITKRGQNVTFRCDPISEHNRLYWYRQTLGQGPEFLTYFQNEAQLEKSRLLSDRFSAERPKGSFSTLEIQRTEQGDSAMYLCASSSAGTGLTYEQYFGPGTRLTVT.

This clonotype appeared a few times. The J gene is TRBJ2-1, the V gene TRBV5-1; D unclear. Per germline, CDR1 SGHRS and CDR2 YFSETQ. V shed 0 bases and J shed 5 bases, with 3 bases lying between them. There are 12 residues in the CDR3. CDR3 sequence: CASSLVNNEQFF. Here the CDR3 DNA reads TGCGCCAGCAGCTTGGTTAACAATGAGCAGTTCTTC.

This clonotype was seen more than once but under ten times. The chain is built from TRBV28 and TRBJ1-1; D not resolved. The ends were cut back, 5 bases at V and 0 bases at J, with 10 bases in the middle. The CDR3 extends over 14 amino acids. In germline, CDR1 is MDHEN, CDR2 SYDVKM. CDR3 DNA: TGTGCCAGCAGTCCTTCAGTGGTGAACACTGAAGCTTTCTTT. Translation: CASSPSVVNTEAFF. The complete variable domain, with remaining parts taken from reference TRBV28 and TRBJ1-1, reads DVKVTQSSRYLVKRTGEKVFLECVQDMDHENMFWYRQDPGLGLRLIYFSYDVKMKEKGDIPEGYSVSREKKERFSLILESASTNQTSMYLCASSPSVVNTEAFFGQGTRLTVV.

This chain uses TRBV2 with TRBJ1-5, with D hard to call. This CDR3 region has 12 residues. V gave up 6 bases and J gave up 4 bases, with 7 bases separating them. Germline CDR1 SNHLY, CDR2 FYNNEI. CDR3 coding DNA: TGTGCCAGCAGGGCAGTAAATCAGCCCCAGCATTTT. Protein: CASRAVNQPQHF.

This clonotype appeared many times. The germline gene is not matched at one end of the junction; a read error may be the cause. This chain links TRBV5-6 with TRBJ1-5; no clear D. The CDR3 spans 13 residues. In germline, CDR1 is SGHDT, CDR2 YYEEEE. The CDR3 reads CASSLGRNQPQHF. The CDR3 coding sequence is TGCGCCAGCAGCTTGGGCAGAAATCAGCCCCAGCATTTT.

V usage is TRBV10-2 and J usage is TRBJ2-7; D gene uncertain. Trimming cost V 11 bases and J 0 bases, with 14 bases left between them. The CDR3 has 13 amino acids. CDR1 is WSHSY, CDR2 SAAADI, per germline. CDR3 amino acids: CAVTATGSYEQYF. CDR3 coding DNA: TGCGCCGTAACAGCCACGGGCTCCTACGAGCAGTACTTC.

For this clonotype: This clone may be a read error of a much larger clone one base away. The CDR3 nucleotides are TGTGCCAGCAGCTTGAGTGTCGGGGAGCAGTACTTC. It is translated as CASSLSVGEQYF. The gene calls are TRBV5-5 and TRBJ2-7; no definite D call. In germline, CDR1 is SGHKS, CDR2 YYEKEE (reference sequence). Trimming removed 1 base from V and 7 bases from J, with 9 bases in between. The CDR3 extends over 12 amino acids. Using reference TRBV5-5 and TRBJ2-7 for the parts outside the CDR3, the full variable domain is DAGVTQSPTHLIKTRGQQVTLRCSPISGHKSVSWYQQVLGQGPQFIFQYYEKEERGRGNFPDRFSARQFPNYSSELNVNALLLGDSALYLCASSLSVGEQYFGPGTRLTVT.

This clonotype appeared a few times. CDR3 DNA: TGCAGTGCTAGAGAATTCAGGGGGAATTCACCCCTCCACTTT. Encoded protein: CSAREFRGNSPLHF. The rearrangement links TRBV20-1 to TRBJ1-6, with TRBD1 identical over 7 bases. In germline, CDR1 is DFQATT, CDR2 SNEGSKA (reference sequence). With 0 bases clipped from V and 7 bases from J, the junction kept 3 bases outside the gene matches. CDR3 length equals 14 residues.

The gene calls are TRBV4-1 and TRBJ1-1; D may be TRBD1 (6 bases). CDR3 length: 14 residues. Germline assignment: CDR1 MGHRA and CDR2 YSYEKL. The V and J ends lost 4 bases and 4 bases respectively, with 13 bases between them. The CDR3 nucleotides are TGCGCCAGCAGCCCCCCAGGACAGCGCACTGAAGCTTTCTTT. It encodes CASSPPGQRTEAFF.

The chain links TRBV12-3 or TRBV12-4 to TRBJ2-4, with TRBD1 matching 7 bases. The V gene end was trimmed by 4 bases and the J gene end by 13 bases; junction bases not matched to a gene: 4. This CDR3 is built from 11 residues. In nucleotides, the CDR3 is TGTGCCAGCAGTTACCCGGGACAGCAGTACTTC. Its protein is CASSYPGQQYF.

This clonotype appeared many times. V and J are TRBV29-1 and TRBJ2-5, with D unresolved. Germline-derived CDR1 and CDR2 are SQVTM and ANQGSEA. The CDR3 sequence is 13 residues long. V gave up 2 bases and J gave up 4 bases, with 11 bases separating them. CDR3 coding DNA: TGCAGCGTTGAACCCCAGGCGCGAGAGACCCAGTACTTC. Protein product: CSVEPQARETQYF.

The chain links TRBV20-1 to TRBJ2-5, with D perhaps TRBD2 (7 bases). This CDR3 comprises 16 residues. Germline-derived CDR1 and CDR2 are DFQATT and SNEGSKA (reference sequence). V was trimmed by 4 bases and J by 2 bases, leaving 20 bases between them. The CDR3 sequence: CSAIGIRGAQQETQYF. The CDR3 DNA reads TGCAGTGCTATCGGGATTCGGGGGGCTCAACAAGAGACCCAGTACTTC.

The genes are TRBV28 and TRBJ1-2; D ambiguous. Germline values: CDR1 MDHEN, CDR2 SYDVKM. The CDR3 contains 11 residues. Trimming removed 2 bases at V and 9 bases at J, with 7 bases between. The CDR3 DNA sequence: TGTGCCAGCAGTTTAAGTCTCCGCTACACCTTC. Its translation is CASSLSLRYTF.

This clonotype was seen many times. The CDR3 nucleotides read TGCAGCGTTGGGAGGGGCCTGGAAAACATTCAGTACTTC. This codes for CSVGRGLENIQYF. The chain is built from TRBV29-1 and TRBJ2-4; a weak D match, TRBD2 (6 bases). Per the germline V gene, CDR1 is SQVTM and CDR2 is ANQGSEA. Trimming left V 4 bases short and J 5 bases short, with 12 bases between. CDR3 length: 13 residues.

This clonotype appeared a few times. The genes are TRBV2 and TRBJ2-3, with D possibly TRBD2 on 6 matching bases. Germline V gene data show CDR1 as SNHLY and CDR2 as FYNNEI. The CDR3 runs 11 residues. Here the CDR3 DNA reads TGTGTTAGCGGAGGCACAGATACGCAGTATTTT. Translation: CVSGGTDTQYF.

This clonotype was observed a handful of times. CDR3 sequence (DNA): TGTGCCAGCAGTTCTATCGGACTAGCGGGGCGCGAGACCCAGTACTTC. Protein product: CASSSIGLAGRETQYF. V is TRBV28 and J is TRBJ2-5; 12 nucleotides agree with TRBD2. The CDR3 is 16 amino acids. The trim removed 4 bases at V and 5 bases at J, leaving 8 bases unmatched. From germline, CDR1 is MDHEN and CDR2 SYDVKM.

This clonotype turned up a few times. This chain connects TRBV28 to TRBJ1-2; D unresolved. The germline V gene has CDR1 MDHEN and CDR2 SYDVKM. The V and J ends lost 2 bases and 2 bases respectively, with 3 bases between them. This CDR3 has 12 residues. This chain's CDR3 is CASSLTNYGYTF. CDR3 sequence (DNA): TGTGCCAGCAGTTTAACCAACTATGGCTACACCTTC.

V and J are TRBV7-2 and TRBJ1-4; a weak D match, TRBD1 (6 bases). Germline loops: CDR1 SGHTA, CDR2 FQGNSA. Trimming shortened V by 5 bases and J by 7 bases, and 17 bases separated the two germline ends. This CDR3 has 15 amino acids. Written as DNA, the CDR3 is TGTGCCAGCAGCACCAGTAGGGGGGCGCTTGAAAAACTGTTTTTT. It is translated as CASSTSRGALEKLFF.